This passage covers 15 T cell receptor beta chains from one sample sequenced in a study of shared clonotypes between healthy human individuals. Only in-frame clones appear in the TCRdb table, and some are missing; sequencing was by immunoSEQ multiplex PCR. The sample has approximately 2,300,000 clones; about nine tenths are singletons. Material: naive CD4+ T cells from PBMCs. The subset is: CD45RA+ positively selected. Receptor source: a man younger than 30 in good health. Some clones in this sample may be carry-over from other donors' samples.

The CDR3 region is CASSWPGLAAYEQYF. In nucleotides, the CDR3 is TGTGCCAGCAGTTGGCCGGGACTAGCGGCCTACGAGCAGTACTTC. V gene TRBV28 combines with J gene TRBJ2-7; 11 positions match TRBD2. CDR1 and CDR2 (germline): MDHEN, SYDVKM. The CDR3 is 15 amino acids. The V segment lost 4 bases and the J segment 2 bases; nucleotides outside the gene matches: 4.

The chain combines TRBV7-6 with TRBJ2-7, with no clear D. This CDR3 comprises 11 residues. Trimming took 9 bases from V and 9 from J, leaving 15 bases between them. Per the germline V gene, CDR1 is SGHVS and CDR2 is FNYEAQ. CDR3 sequence: CARPQGSWQYF. The CDR3 DNA is TGTGCCAGACCCCAAGGCTCCTGGCAGTACTTC. Combining the CDR3 with reference TRBV7-6 and TRBJ2-7 gives the whole variable domain GAGVSQSPRYKVTKRGQDVALRCDPISGHVSLYWYRQALGQGPEFLTYFNYEAQQDKSGLPNDRFSAERPEGSISTLTIQRTEQRDSAMYRCARPQGSWQYFGPGTRLTVT.

V and J are TRBV7-2 and TRBJ2-7; TRBD1 agrees at 9 bases. The CDR3 runs 14 residues. J lost 4 bases, V lost 5 bases, and 6 bases had no gene match. CDR1 and CDR2 from the germline V gene are SGHTA and FQGNSA. DNA of the CDR3: TGTGCCAGCAGCCCCACAGGGGGCAAATACGAGCAGTACTTC. Translation: CASSPTGGKYEQYF.

This sequence joins TRBV6-6 and TRBJ2-3; D might be TRBD1 (5 bases). CDR1 and CDR2 from the germline V gene are MNHNY and SVGAGI (reference sequence). With 2 bases removed from V and 2 bases from J, the gap between germline ends came to 14 bases. The CDR3 length is 16 residues. The chain's CDR3 is CASSYGARVDTDTQYF. The CDR3 DNA reads TGTGCCAGCAGTTACGGGGCTCGGGTAGACACAGATACGCAGTATTTT.

The count of this clone is one. J is TRBJ2-5 and V is TRBV6-5, with a weak D call TRBD2 (6 bases). CDR3 length: 14 residues. Germline V CDR1 and CDR2: MNHEY, SVGAGI. V was clipped by 0 bases and J by 5 bases, with 10 bases between them. DNA for the CDR3: TGTGCCAGCAGTTACTCAGGGACTCCCGAGACCCAGTACTTC. Protein sequence: CASSYSGTPETQYF.

The chain is built from TRBV7-3 and TRBJ2-3; D is uncertain. The CDR3 contains 14 residues. Trimming took 5 bases from V and 1 from J, leaving 10 bases between them. Germline CDR1 is SGHTA and CDR2 is FQGTGA. The CDR3 sequence: CASSRRRGTDTQYF. The CDR3 DNA follows: TGTGCCAGCAGCCGGCGGCGCGGCACAGATACGCAGTATTTT.

This clone was seen once. The rearrangement links TRBV7-6 to TRBJ2-6; 9 positions match TRBD1. The CDR3 extends over 17 amino acids. Germline CDR1 is SGHVS and CDR2 is FNYEAQ. The trim removed 5 bases at V and 1 base at J, leaving 6 bases unmatched. CDR3 coding DNA: TGTGCCAGCAGCCGGGGACAGGGAAGATCTGGGGCCAACGTCCTGACTTTC. Protein sequence: CASSRGQGRSGANVLTF.

The chain employs TRBV6-6 and TRBJ1-5; TRBD1 matches at 8 bases. V lost 6 bases and J lost 2; bases outside the gene matches: 6. Looked up from germline, CDR1 is MNHNY and CDR2 is SVGAGI (reference sequence). The length of the CDR3 is 15 residues. The CDR3 reads CASSKGQVGNQPQHF. The CDR3 DNA reads as TGTGCCAGCAGCAAGGGACAGGTTGGCAATCAGCCCCAGCATTTT.

The V call is TRBV5-1, the J call TRBJ1-1, with D unclear. This CDR3 is built from 14 residues. The V end was cut by 0 bases, the J end by 6 bases, with 12 bases between. Germline values: CDR1 SGHRS, CDR2 YFSETQ. The CDR3 sequence is CASSLGRVDAEAFF. Here the CDR3 DNA reads TGCGCCAGCAGCTTGGGTCGGGTCGACGCTGAAGCTTTCTTT. The full variable domain, in which reference TRBV5-1 and TRBJ1-1 provide the parts outside the CDR3, is KAGVTQTPRYLIKTRGQQVTLSCSPISGHRSVSWYQQTPGQGLQFLFEYFSETQRNKGNFPGRFSGRQFSNSRSEMNVSTLELGDSALYLCASSLGRVDAEAFFGQGTRLTVV.

The chain links TRBV11-3 to TRBJ2-7, with a possible D match to TRBD1 (5 bases). Germline V gives CDR1 SGHNT, CDR2 YENEEA. There are 15 residues in the CDR3. The V end was cut by 1 base, the J end by 5 bases, with 15 bases between. Here the CDR3 reads CASSLVAGPGNEQYF. The DNA for the CDR3 is TGTGCCAGCAGCTTAGTAGCAGGGCCCGGCAACGAGCAGTACTTC.

This sequence joins TRBV5-2 and TRBJ2-6; the table gives TRBD1 as D, unverified against the DNA. TRBV5-2 is a pseudogene locus. This CDR3 comprises 17 residues. Here the CDR3 reads CASNSVSTQSRANVLTF. The CDR3 bases are TGTGCCAGCAATTCTGTCAGTACACAAAGTCGGGCCAACGTCCTGACTTTC.

The chain couples TRBV11-2 to TRBJ2-3; 8 bases map to TRBD2. The CDR3 has 15 residues. V lost 5 bases, J lost 4 bases, and 8 bases stayed unmatched. Germline V lookup: CDR1 SGHAT, CDR2 FQNNGV. CDR3 nucleotide sequence: TGTGCCAGCAGCCTAAGCGGGAGTCGGCCAGATACGCAGTATTTT. It encodes CASSLSGSRPDTQYF.

The rearrangement uses TRBV4-3 and TRBJ2-7, with TRBD1 matching over 8 bases. Germline V gene sequence: CDR1 LGHNA, CDR2 YSLEER. The CDR3 loop spans 15 amino acids. J lost 10 bases, V lost 5 bases, and 16 bases had no gene match. In nucleotides, the CDR3 is TGCGCCAGCAGCGGGACAGGCTCAGAGGGGTTTACTCAGTACTTC. Its protein product is CASSGTGSEGFTQYF.

The chain is built from TRBV6-1 and TRBJ2-5; 8 nucleotides agree with TRBD1. V dropped 0 bases and J dropped 5; count of bases not matched to a gene: 8. The germline V gene encodes CDR1 MNHNS and CDR2 SASEGT. The CDR3 is made up of 16 amino acids. CDR3 amino acids: CASSEARPGGRETQYF. CDR3 in DNA: TGTGCCAGCAGTGAAGCCAGGCCAGGGGGCAGGGAGACCCAGTACTTC.

This clone was seen once. CDR3: CASTLEYGAKNIQYF. The CDR3 nucleotides read TGCGCCAGTACTCTGGAGTACGGAGCCAAAAACATTCAGTACTTC. V gene TRBV4-3 combines with J gene TRBJ2-4; D is undetermined. Germline-derived CDR1 and CDR2 are LGHNA and YSLEER. This CDR3 is built from 15 residues. Trimming removed 9 bases from V and 0 bases from J, with 15 bases in between.